Presented here are 6 T cell receptor beta chains from one specimen sequenced in a study of T cells in Graves' hyperthyroidism and ophthalmopathy. There were TCR beta CDR3 regions amplified from RNA transcripts. The TCR CDR3 first-round RT-PCR relied on the HTBI primer set. TCRdb passed the multiplex PCR reads through MiXCR, listing each CDR3 protein once. The table includes hundreds of thousands of distinct CDR3 sequences, 35% detected once. Input material: blood. The receptors come from a middle-aged woman with Graves' hyperthyroidism.

This chain links TRBV7-9 with TRBJ2-5; TRBD2 matches at 8 bases. The germline CDR1 and CDR2 sequences are SEHNR and FQNEAQ (reference sequence). This CDR3 has 15 amino acids. The ends lost 2 bases at V and 1 base at J; junction bases unmatched: 3. The CDR3 spells CASSLSTSGQETQYF. The DNA of the CDR3 is TGTGCCAGCAGCTTATCTACTAGCGGCCAAGAGACCCAGTACTTC.

About this clonotype itself: A much larger clone is a single base away; this may be a read error. The rearrangement uses TRBV7-2 and TRBJ1-3; tentative D call: TRBD1 (6 bases). This CDR3 has 15 amino acids. Germline CDR1 SGHTA, CDR2 FQGNSA. V lost 0 bases to trimming and J lost 7 bases, with 13 bases between them. CDR3 DNA sequence: TGTGCCAGCAGCTTAGCGCGGGAAACAGGGAACACCATATATTTT. It yields the protein CASSLARETGNTIYF.

This rearrangement joins TRBV10-3 to TRBJ1-2, with D possibly being TRBD1 (5 bases). V lost 0 bases and J lost 4, with 12 bases in between. This CDR3 is built from 15 residues. Germline assignment: CDR1 ENHRY and CDR2 SYGVKD. The CDR3 spells CAISESAGLVYGYTF. The CDR3 nucleotides read TGTGCCATCAGTGAGTCTGCAGGGTTGGTCTATGGCTACACCTTC.

This rearrangement joins TRBV7-9 to TRBJ2-7; D perhaps matches TRBD2 (5 bases). CDR1 and CDR2 from the germline V gene are SEHNR and FQNEAQ (reference sequence). Trimming took 3 bases from V and 0 from J, leaving 9 bases between them. The CDR3 length is 14 residues. CDR3 nucleotides: TGTGCCAGCAGCTTGCGGGCCGCCTCCTACGAGCAGTACTTC. Residues: CASSLRAASYEQYF.

The sample holds many counts of this clonotype. The V gene is TRBV20-1, the J gene TRBJ1-2; D gene ambiguous. Trimming took off 3 bases at V and 2 bases at J, with 7 bases between the two ends. The CDR3 loop spans 12 amino acids. The germline V gene has CDR1 DFQATT and CDR2 SNEGSKA (reference sequence). The CDR3 DNA reads as TGCAGTGCTAGGAGAACCAACTATGGCTACACCTTC. Its translation is CSARRTNYGYTF.

This rearrangement joins TRBV11-2 to TRBJ2-5; D may be TRBD1 (5 bases). Trimming took off 5 bases at V and 2 bases at J, with 21 bases between the two ends. The CDR3 runs to 17 residues. Germline V gives CDR1 SGHAT, CDR2 FQNNGV. CDR3 residues: CASSHPYIGDLQETQYF. In DNA, the CDR3 is TGTGCCAGCAGCCACCCCTATATAGGGGATCTTCAAGAGACCCAGTACTTC.